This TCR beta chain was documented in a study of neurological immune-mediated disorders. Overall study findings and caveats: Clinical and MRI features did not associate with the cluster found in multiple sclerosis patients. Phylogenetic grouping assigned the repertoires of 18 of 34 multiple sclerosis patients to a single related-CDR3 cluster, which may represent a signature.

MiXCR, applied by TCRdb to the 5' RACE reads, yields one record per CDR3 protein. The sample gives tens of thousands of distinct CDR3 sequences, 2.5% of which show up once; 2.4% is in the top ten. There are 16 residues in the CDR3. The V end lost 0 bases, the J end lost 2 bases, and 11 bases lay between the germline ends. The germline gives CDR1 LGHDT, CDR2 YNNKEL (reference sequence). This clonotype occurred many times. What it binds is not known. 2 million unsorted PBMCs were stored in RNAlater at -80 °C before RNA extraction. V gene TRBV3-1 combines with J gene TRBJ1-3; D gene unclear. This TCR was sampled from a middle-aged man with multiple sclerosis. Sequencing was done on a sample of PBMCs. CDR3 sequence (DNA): TGTGCCAGCAGCCAAGATCAGACCCACCCTGGAAACACCATATATTTT. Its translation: CASSQDQTHPGNTIYF.